A single sample gave rise to the 3 T cell receptor beta chains below, sequenced in a study of cytomegalovirus exposure and HLA in healthy donors. The PCR contained 60 Vbeta and 13 Jbeta primers. Assay used: immunoSEQ multiplex PCR; TCRdb lists only in-frame clones, some missing. Among 150,000 to 200,000 clones listed, over 75% were seen once. Sequencing used PBMCs. Source of these receptors: a middle-aged man in good health and CMV-seropositive.

The V gene is TRBV19, the J gene TRBJ1-2, with a tentative D call TRBD1 (6 bases). Trimming removed 6 bases from V and 6 bases from J, with 20 bases in between. The CDR3 extends over 15 amino acids. Germline CDR1 LNHDA, CDR2 SQIVND (reference sequence). CDR3 residues: CASSKTFTGKDGYTF. The CDR3 DNA reads as TGTGCCAGTAGCAAAACCTTCACAGGGAAGGATGGCTACACCTTC. Based on the CDR3 plus reference TRBV19 and TRBJ1-2, the full variable domain is DGGITQSPKYLFRKEGQNVTLSCEQNLNHDAMYWYRQDPGQGLRLIYYSQIVNDFQKGDIAEGYSVSREKKESFPLTVTSAQKNPTAFYLCASSKTFTGKDGYTFGSGTRLTVV.

The chain is built from TRBV9 and TRBJ1-2; 9 bases match TRBD1. Germline CDR1 is SGDLS and CDR2 is YYNGEE. The V gene end was trimmed by 3 bases and the J gene end by 6 bases; junction bases not matched to a gene: 12. The length of the CDR3 is 16 residues. CDR3 loop: CASSAFSFTGGNGYTF. The CDR3 region has the DNA TGTGCCAGCAGCGCGTTTTCATTCACAGGGGGCAATGGCTACACCTTC.

In this sample, this clone turned up a few times. The DNA of the CDR3 is TGTGCCAGCCAACAAAGGGAGGGGAACCCCCAGCCCCAGCATTTT. Translating it yields CASQQREGNPQPQHF. This chain connects TRBV28 to TRBJ1-5; TRBD1 is a possible D gene (5 bases). Germline values: CDR1 MDHEN, CDR2 SYDVKM. This CDR3 spans 15 amino acids. The ends were cut back, 8 bases at V and 7 bases at J, with 21 bases in the middle.